This paragraph reports one TCR beta chain. These data are taken from a study of cytomegalovirus exposure and HLA in healthy donors. Study-level background: Sequencing of roughly 180 million T cells in an earlier analysis found 120 million or so unique TCR beta sequences. Within the Caucasian-associated ancestry cluster were roughly 82% of the approximately 400 genotyped donors.

PCR amplification relied on 60 Vbeta primers (plus 13 Jbeta primers). Assay: immunoSEQ multiplex PCR; the TCRdb copy retains only in-frame clones and omits some. Among some 200,000 clones listed, around 81% were seen once. Donors were nominally healthy when sampled, though unrecorded immune exposures were likely. This CDR3 region has 16 residues. CDR1 MDHEN and CDR2 SYDVKM come from the germline V gene. The sequence was collected from a young woman in good health and CMV-seronegative. The material sequenced was PBMCs. The J gene is TRBJ2-5, the V gene TRBV28; TRBD2 matches 10 bases. Judging by the DNA end, TRBJ2-7 fits better; the J call may be wrong. CDR3 nucleotides: TGTGCCAGCAGTTCCCCTAGCGGGAGCGGGTCCTACGAGCAGTACTTC. It codes for CASSSPSGSGSYEQYF.